The 30 T cell receptor beta chains listed next were all sequenced from one sample in a study of T cell responses to AZD1222 COVID-19 vaccine. The data were produced by immunoSEQ multiplex PCR, yet TCRdb's version contains in-frame clones alone and is incomplete. Found here are 90,000 to 150,000 clones, roughly nine tenths of them singletons; the top ten hold over 3.5%. The starting material was peripheral blood, obtained on day 0 of AZD1222 vaccination. These receptor sequences come from an adult in good health.

V and J are TRBV7-8 and TRBJ2-1; D may match TRBD1 or TRBD2 (7 bases each). V gave up 5 bases and J gave up 5 bases, with 19 bases separating them. The CDR3 runs 16 residues. Germline values: CDR1 SGHVS, CDR2 FQNEAQ. Here the CDR3 DNA reads TGTGCCAGCAGCCGGGGCAGGGGGGGACGGAACAATGAGCAGTTCTTC. Translating it yields CASSRGRGGRNNEQFF.

V and J are TRBV6-5 and TRBJ1-3; unclear D gene. Trimming stripped 8 bases from V and 0 bases from J, with 11 bases between. The CDR3 has 14 amino acids. Germline CDR1 reads MNHEY; CDR2 reads SVGAGI. CDR3 nucleotides: TGTGCCAGCCGAGGTCATAGCTCTGGAAACACCATATATTTT. As protein: CASRGHSSGNTIYF.

The chain is built from TRBV5-1 and TRBJ1-5, with a weak D call TRBD1 (5 bases). CDR1 SGHRS and CDR2 YFSETQ come from the germline V gene. The CDR3 is 13 amino acids. Trimming shortened V by 3 bases and J by 4 bases, and 8 bases separated the two germline ends. The CDR3 protein is CASSYEGNQPQHF. DNA for the CDR3: TGCGCCAGCAGCTATGAGGGGAATCAGCCCCAGCATTTT.

The rearrangement links TRBV3-1 (or the pseudogene TRBV3-2) to TRBJ1-4; D possibly corresponds to TRBD1 (5 bases). V lost 1 base and J 5 bases, leaving 11 bases between the germline ends. The germline gives CDR1 LGHDT, CDR2 YNNKEL (reference sequence). The CDR3 runs 15 residues. The CDR3: CASSQADTENEKLFF. CDR3 nucleotides: TGTGCCAGCAGCCAAGCGGACACGGAAAATGAAAAACTGTTTTTT.

There are a few counts of this clone. The chain has TRBV6-5 and TRBJ1-1; TRBD1 matches at 7 bases. This CDR3 is built from 14 residues. CDR1 is MNHEY, CDR2 SVGAGI, per germline. The V and J ends lost 4 bases and 4 bases, in that order; junction bases with no gene match: 6. As DNA, the CDR3 is TGTGCCAGCAGTTCGACAGGGTCTGGCACTGAAGCTTTCTTT. Translating gives CASSSTGSGTEAFF.

Concerning this clone itself: The sample contains more than one DNA sequence encoding this CDR3. J is TRBJ1-3 and V is TRBV7-9, with a possible D match to TRBD1 (6 bases). This CDR3 is built from 15 residues. V was trimmed by 5 bases and J by 0 bases, leaving 11 bases between them. CDR1 and CDR2 (germline): SEHNR, FQNEAQ (reference sequence). CDR3 sequence (DNA): TGTGCCAGCAGCAAACAGGGTGCCTCTGGAAACACCATATATTTT. It specifies CASSKQGASGNTIYF. The full variable domain, in which reference TRBV7-9 and TRBJ1-3 provide the parts outside the CDR3, is DTGVSQNPRHKITKRGQNVTFRCDPISEHNRLYWYRQTLGQGPEFLTYFQNEAQLEKSRLLSDRFSAERPKGSFSTLEIQRTEQGDSAMYLCASSKQGASGNTIYFGEGSWLTVV.

The V and J genes are TRBV6-5 and TRBJ2-1; D possibly corresponds to TRBD1 (7 bases). Per germline, CDR1 MNHEY and CDR2 SVGAGI. V was pared by 6 bases and J by 7 bases, with 19 bases between. The CDR3 is 15 amino acids. CDR3 region: CASRLKGAGGNEQFF. The DNA of the CDR3 is TGTGCCAGCAGACTCAAGGGGGCAGGGGGGAATGAGCAGTTCTTC.

The chain joins TRBV9 to TRBJ2-6; D might be TRBD1 or TRBD2, each matching 5 bases. Germline V gene data show CDR1 as SGDLS and CDR2 as YYNGEE. The V end lost 0 bases, the J end lost 4 bases, and 8 bases lay between the germline ends. The CDR3 covers 15 residues. CDR3 in amino acids: CASSVEGTGANVLTF. The CDR3 nucleotides read TGTGCCAGCAGCGTAGAGGGGACCGGGGCCAACGTCCTGACTTTC. The variable domain in full, completed from reference TRBV9 and TRBJ2-6, reads DSGVTQTPKHLITATGQRVTLRCSPRSGDLSVYWYQQSLDQGLQFLIQYYNGEERAKGNILERFSAQQFPDLHSELNLSSLELGDSALYFCASSVEGTGANVLTFGAGSRLTVL.

The V gene is TRBV7-9, the J gene TRBJ1-4, with no clear D. CDR3 size: 12 residues. The V gene lost 5 bases and the J gene lost 6 bases, with 7 bases spanning the gap. Germline CDR1 is SEHNR and CDR2 is FQNEAQ (reference sequence). The CDR3 protein is CASSGRDEKLFF. In DNA, the CDR3 is TGTGCCAGCAGCGGACGGGATGAAAAACTGTTTTTT.

This clone was recorded once. This rearrangement joins TRBV9 to TRBJ1-1; 7 positions agree with TRBD1. Germline V gene lookup returns CDR1 SGDLS and CDR2 YYNGEE. The CDR3 has 15 residues. Trimming took 7 bases from V and 3 from J; bases not matched to a gene: 12. The CDR3 protein is CASSHQGGAYTEAFF. CDR3 nucleotide sequence: TGTGCCAGCTCCCACCAAGGGGGCGCGTACACTGAAGCTTTCTTT.

The rearrangement uses TRBV18 and TRBJ1-2, with D unclear. Deletions cut 2 bases from V and 1 base from J, with 8 bases between. Germline loops: CDR1 KGHSH, CDR2 LQKENI. This CDR3 comprises 14 residues. This chain's CDR3 is CASSPWGVNYGYTF. The DNA of the CDR3 is TGTGCCAGCTCACCATGGGGAGTTAACTATGGCTACACCTTC.

The chain joins TRBV15 to TRBJ1-2; possibly TRBD1 for D (6 bases). Trimming removed 1 base at V and 4 bases at J, with 16 bases between. The CDR3 extends over 16 amino acids. The germline CDR1 and CDR2 sequences are LNHNV and YYDKDF (reference sequence). CDR3 amino acids: CATSRGRGAARYGYTF. CDR3 nucleotides: TGTGCCACCAGCAGAGGGAGGGGGGCCGCCCGCTATGGCTACACCTTC.

The rearrangement links TRBV29-1 to TRBJ2-7; weak D call: TRBD1 (5 bases). This CDR3 region has 12 residues. Trimming pared 0 bases from V and 3 bases from J, leaving 6 bases between. Germline loops: CDR1 SQVTM, CDR2 ANQGSEA. The DNA of the CDR3 is TGCAGCGTTGAAGATAGGGGCTACGAGCAGTACTTC. This codes for CSVEDRGYEQYF.

The chain recombines TRBV19 with TRBJ2-7; 8 bases fit TRBD1. CDR3 length: 15 residues. CDR1 and CDR2 from the germline V gene are LNHDA and SQIVND (reference sequence). J lost 2 bases, V lost 5 bases, and 8 bases had no gene match. In nucleotides, the CDR3 is TGTGCCAGTAGTGTGGACAGGGCGTCCCCCTACGAGCAGTACTTC. Amino acid sequence: CASSVDRASPYEQYF.

The chain recombines TRBV28 with TRBJ1-2, with a weak D call TRBD1 (5 bases). The CDR3 contains 15 residues. Germline loops: CDR1 MDHEN, CDR2 SYDVKM. With 4 bases removed from V and 3 bases from J, the gap between germline ends came to 15 bases. CDR3: CASSSSAGEDYGYTF. DNA for the CDR3: TGTGCCAGCAGTTCGTCCGCGGGGGAGGACTATGGCTACACCTTC.

The chain has TRBV5-4 and TRBJ2-7; TRBD2 aligns across 8 bases. With V trimmed by 0 bases and J by 5 bases, 4 bases remained unmatched. There are 14 residues in the CDR3. The germline V gene has CDR1 SGHNT and CDR2 YYREEE (reference sequence). CDR3 sequence: CASSLGGGGNEQYF. The CDR3 DNA reads TGTGCCAGCAGCTTGGGTGGCGGGGGGAACGAGCAGTACTTC.

The gene calls are TRBV13 and TRBJ1-2; D is undetermined. Germline-derived CDR1 and CDR2 are PRHDT and FYEKMQ (reference sequence). Trimming took off 2 bases at V and 5 bases at J, with 18 bases between the two ends. This CDR3 is 16 amino acids long. In DNA form, the CDR3 reads TGTGCCAGCAGCTTACATCAGGCGCCCGTAGGGTATGGCTACACCTTC. Translation gives CASSLHQAPVGYGYTF.

The chain couples TRBV5-4 to TRBJ2-5; TRBD2 matches at 14 bases. V dropped 4 bases and J dropped 4; count of bases not matched to a gene: 6. CDR3 length equals 16 residues. Germline V gene data show CDR1 as SGHNT and CDR2 as YYREEE (reference sequence). The CDR3 here is CASSLRLAGGLETQYF. DNA of the CDR3: TGTGCCAGCAGCCTTCGACTAGCGGGGGGGTTAGAGACCCAGTACTTC.

The V call is TRBV9, the J call TRBJ2-6, with 8 bases aligning to TRBD1. This CDR3 is built from 17 residues. The V and J ends lost 4 bases and 0 bases, in that order; junction bases with no gene match: 6. Per the germline V gene, CDR1 is SGDLS and CDR2 is YYNGEE. The CDR3 DNA follows: TGTGCCAGCAGCTCCACTCAGGGGGCCTCTGGGGCCAACGTCCTGACTTTC. Protein: CASSSTQGASGANVLTF. Based on the CDR3 plus reference TRBV9 and TRBJ2-6, the full variable domain is DSGVTQTPKHLITATGQRVTLRCSPRSGDLSVYWYQQSLDQGLQFLIQYYNGEERAKGNILERFSAQQFPDLHSELNLSSLELGDSALYFCASSSTQGASGANVLTFGAGSRLTVL.

J is TRBJ2-3 and V is TRBV19, with D possibly being TRBD2 (7 bases). The germline V gene encodes CDR1 LNHDA and CDR2 SQIVND (reference sequence). Trimming cost V 6 bases and J 0 bases, with 16 bases left between them. This CDR3 is built from 16 residues. CDR3 bases: TGTGCCAGTAGCCAAGTGGGAGGGGGTAGCACAGATACGCAGTATTTT. It yields the protein CASSQVGGGSTDTQYF.

This chain connects TRBV11-2 to TRBJ1-2, with 7 nucleotides matching TRBD1. CDR1 SGHAT and CDR2 FQNNGV come from the germline V gene. This CDR3 has 14 amino acids. Trimming took 7 bases from V and 9 from J; bases not matched to a gene: 14. CDR3 in DNA: TGTGCCAGCACCCTACCCGGACAGGCGGTTCGCTACACCTTC. It is translated as CASTLPGQAVRYTF.

This chain joins TRBV6-5 and TRBJ1-1; TRBD1 might be the D (6 bases). The CDR3 is 12 residues long. Trimming stripped 7 bases from V and 4 bases from J, with 10 bases between. The germline gives CDR1 MNHEY, CDR2 SVGAGI. The CDR3 bases are TGTGCCAGCAAAACAGGGAGCACTGAAGCTTTCTTT. Translated, it gives CASKTGSTEAFF.

The chain carries TRBV11-3 and TRBJ1-5, with 10 bases fitting TRBD1. CDR1 SGHNT and CDR2 YENEEA come from the germline V gene. The junction had 15 bases not matched to a gene; V was cut back by 3 bases and J by 1 base. The CDR3 is 20 amino acids. CDR3 residues: CASSFRGTGEMGCSNQPQHF. CDR3 coding DNA: TGTGCCAGCAGCTTCCGAGGGACAGGGGAAATGGGATGCAGCAATCAGCCCCAGCATTTT.

This chain joins TRBV19 and TRBJ1-2; TRBD1 is a possible D gene (5 bases). CDR1 LNHDA and CDR2 SQIVND come from the germline V gene (reference sequence). Between the trimmed V and J ends, which lost 8 bases and 7 bases, there was a span of 23 bases. This CDR3 spans 15 amino acids. CDR3 coding DNA: TGTGCCAGTGCAGAGTCCGGGACGACAATTAGTGGCTACACCTTC. Its protein is CASAESGTTISGYTF. Based on the CDR3 plus reference TRBV19 and TRBJ1-2, the full variable domain is DGGITQSPKYLFRKEGQNVTLSCEQNLNHDAMYWYRQDPGQGLRLIYYSQIVNDFQKGDIAEGYSVSREKKESFPLTVTSAQKNPTAFYLCASAESGTTISGYTFGSGTRLTVV.

The V call is TRBV9, the J call TRBJ2-3; 13 bases are shared with TRBD2. CDR3 length: 16 residues. The germline V gene has CDR1 SGDLS and CDR2 YYNGEE. V lost 0 bases, J lost 7 bases, and 5 bases stayed unmatched. The CDR3 here is CASSVGTSGGLNTQYF. The CDR3 region has the DNA TGTGCCAGCAGCGTAGGGACTAGCGGGGGCCTAAATACGCAGTATTTT.

The DNA of the CDR3 is TGTGCCAGCAGTTATGGGGAGGGGTATGGCTACACCTTC. Translated: CASSYGEGYGYTF. The chain couples TRBV6-5 to TRBJ1-2; D might be TRBD1 (5 bases). CDR3 length equals 13 residues. The ends were cut back, 3 bases at V and 5 bases at J, with 10 bases in the middle. Germline-derived CDR1 and CDR2 are MNHEY and SVGAGI.

This chain uses TRBV28 with TRBJ2-3; weak D call: TRBD2 (5 bases). The germline CDR1 and CDR2 sequences are MDHEN and SYDVKM. The CDR3 extends over 14 amino acids. Trimming pared 7 bases from V and 1 base from J, leaving 12 bases between. The CDR3 spells CASMPRGGTDTQYF. CDR3 in DNA: TGTGCCAGCATGCCTCGGGGAGGCACAGATACGCAGTATTTT.

The gene calls are TRBV24-1 and TRBJ2-2, with 8 bases that match TRBD1. The CDR3 covers 16 residues. After removal of 0 bases from V and 5 bases from J, the junction contained 4 bases not matched to a gene. Germline V gene data show CDR1 as KGHDR and CDR2 as SFDVKD. CDR3 in amino acids: CATSDLQGAGTGELFF. CDR3 nucleotide sequence: TGTGCCACCAGTGATTTGCAGGGGGCAGGGACCGGGGAGCTGTTTTTT.

The chain is built from TRBV4-3 and TRBJ2-7, with TRBD2 as a possible D gene (6 bases). Between the trimmed V and J ends, which lost 4 bases and 4 bases, there was a span of 17 bases. The length of the CDR3 is 15 residues. The germline V gene has CDR1 LGHNA and CDR2 YSLEER. CDR3 residues: CASSRGGGDGYEQYF. The CDR3 nucleotides are TGCGCCAGCAGCCGAGGAGGAGGGGACGGGTACGAGCAGTACTTC.

In its sample, this clone was seen once. The rearrangement joins TRBV10-1 to TRBJ2-3; 8 bases fit TRBD2. Per the germline V gene, CDR1 is WNHNN and CDR2 is SYGVQD (reference sequence). Germline trimming cut 8 bases from V and 2 bases from J; bases unmatched to any gene: 15. The CDR3 spans 17 residues. The CDR3 nucleotides are TGCGCCAGCTCCTGGAATAGCGGGGAATCTGACACAGATACGCAGTATTTT. The encoded protein is CASSWNSGESDTDTQYF.